The next 4 T cell receptor beta chains were all read from a single sample in a study of blood T cell repertoires in COVID-19. Repertoires were generated with immunoSEQ multiplex PCR, while TCRdb's copy carries only in-frame clones and drops some. This sample yields about 150,000 clones, of which 84% are seen a single time; approximately 8.9% belongs to the top ten. Sample: peripheral blood. The receptors originated from a man aged 30 to 45 with COVID-19, enrolled during active disease.

The CDR3: CASRPSDLVGLSGNTIYF. Here the CDR3 DNA reads TGTGCCAGCAGACCCTCCGACCTAGTGGGGCTCTCTGGAAACACCATATATTTT. The chain joins TRBV28 to TRBJ1-3, with D possibly TRBD1 on 5 matching bases. The CDR3 length is 18 residues. CDR1 and CDR2 from the germline V gene are MDHEN and SYDVKM. V lost 6 bases, J lost 0 bases, and 21 bases lay in between.

The chain employs TRBV10-3 and TRBJ2-1; 11 nucleotides agree with TRBD1. The length of the CDR3 is 15 residues. With V trimmed by 4 bases and J by 10 bases, 9 bases remained unmatched. The germline gives CDR1 ENHRY, CDR2 SYGVKD. CDR3 coding DNA: TGTGCCATCAGTGGAGCGGGACAGGGGGTTAACGAGCAGTTCTTC. The encoded protein is CAISGAGQGVNEQFF.

The chain combines TRBV5-1 with TRBJ2-7, with D possibly being TRBD1 (5 bases). The CDR3 has 14 amino acids. V lost 4 bases and J 0 bases, leaving 11 bases between the germline ends. Looked up from germline, CDR1 is SGHRS and CDR2 is YFSETQ. The CDR3 loop reads CASSVDTNSYEQYF. DNA for the CDR3: TGCGCCAGCAGCGTGGACACCAACTCCTACGAGCAGTACTTC. The whole variable domain, filled in from reference TRBV5-1 and TRBJ2-7, reads KAGVTQTPRYLIKTRGQQVTLSCSPISGHRSVSWYQQTPGQGLQFLFEYFSETQRNKGNFPGRFSGRQFSNSRSEMNVSTLELGDSALYLCASSVDTNSYEQYFGPGTRLTVT.

The V and J genes are TRBV28 and TRBJ2-7; 7 bases fit TRBD1. The CDR3 is 15 amino acids. CDR1 is MDHEN, CDR2 SYDVKM, per germline. V shed 10 bases, J shed 6 bases, and the junction held 18 bases outside the gene matches. Here the CDR3 reads CATKLPGQSEVEQYF. The CDR3 bases are TGTGCCACCAAACTACCGGGACAGTCGGAGGTCGAGCAGTACTTC.